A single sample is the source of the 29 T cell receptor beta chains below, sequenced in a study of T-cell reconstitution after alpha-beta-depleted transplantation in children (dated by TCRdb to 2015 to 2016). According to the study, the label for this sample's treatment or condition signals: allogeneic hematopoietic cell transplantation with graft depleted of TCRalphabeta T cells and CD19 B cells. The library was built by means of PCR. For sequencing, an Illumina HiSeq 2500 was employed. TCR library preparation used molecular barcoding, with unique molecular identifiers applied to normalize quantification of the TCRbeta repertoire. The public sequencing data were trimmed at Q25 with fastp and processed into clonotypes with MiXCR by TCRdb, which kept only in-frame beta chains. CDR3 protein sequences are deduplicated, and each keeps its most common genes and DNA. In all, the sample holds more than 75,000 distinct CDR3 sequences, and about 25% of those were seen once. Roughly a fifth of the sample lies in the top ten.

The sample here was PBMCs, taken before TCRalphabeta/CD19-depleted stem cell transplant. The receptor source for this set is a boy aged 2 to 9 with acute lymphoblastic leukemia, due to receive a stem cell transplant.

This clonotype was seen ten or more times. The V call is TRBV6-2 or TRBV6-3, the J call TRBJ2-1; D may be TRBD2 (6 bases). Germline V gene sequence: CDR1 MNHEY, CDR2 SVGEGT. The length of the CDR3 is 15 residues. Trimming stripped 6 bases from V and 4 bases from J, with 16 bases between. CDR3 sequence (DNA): TGTGCCAGCAGCCACCGTAGCGGAGGATACAATGAGCAGTTCTTC. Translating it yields CASSHRSGGYNEQFF.

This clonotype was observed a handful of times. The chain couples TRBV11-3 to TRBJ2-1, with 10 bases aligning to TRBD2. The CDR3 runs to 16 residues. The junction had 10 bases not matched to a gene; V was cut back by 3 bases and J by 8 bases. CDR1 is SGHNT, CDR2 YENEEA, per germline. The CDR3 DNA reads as TGTGCCAGCAGCTTCGGAGGACTAGCGGAGACCGATGAGCAGTTCTTC. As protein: CASSFGGLAETDEQFF.

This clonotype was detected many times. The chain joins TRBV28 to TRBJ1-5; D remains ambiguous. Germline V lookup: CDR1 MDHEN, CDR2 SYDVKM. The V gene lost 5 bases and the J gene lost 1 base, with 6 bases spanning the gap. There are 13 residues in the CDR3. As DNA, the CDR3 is TGTGCCAGCAGTAGGGTGAGCAATCAGCCCCAGCATTTT. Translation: CASSRVSNQPQHF. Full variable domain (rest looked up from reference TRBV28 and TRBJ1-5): DVKVTQSSRYLVKRTGEKVFLECVQDMDHENMFWYRQDPGLGLRLIYFSYDVKMKEKGDIPEGYSVSREKKERFSLILESASTNQTSMYLCASSRVSNQPQHFGDGTRLSIL.

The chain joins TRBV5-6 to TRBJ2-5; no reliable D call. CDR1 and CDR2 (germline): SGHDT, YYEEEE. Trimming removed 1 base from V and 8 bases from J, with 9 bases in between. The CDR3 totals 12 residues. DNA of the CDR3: TGTGCCAGCAGCTTGCGTTGGGGAACCCAGTACTTC. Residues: CASSLRWGTQYF.

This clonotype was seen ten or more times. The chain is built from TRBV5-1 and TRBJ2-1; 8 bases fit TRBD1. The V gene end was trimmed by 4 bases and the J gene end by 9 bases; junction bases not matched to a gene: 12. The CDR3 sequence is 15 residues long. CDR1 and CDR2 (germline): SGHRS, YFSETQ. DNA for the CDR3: TGCGCCAGCAGCATCGTCCAGGGGGCAAAGGTTGAGCAGTTCTTC. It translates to CASSIVQGAKVEQFF. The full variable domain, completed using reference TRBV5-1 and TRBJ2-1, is KAGVTQTPRYLIKTRGQQVTLSCSPISGHRSVSWYQQTPGQGLQFLFEYFSETQRNKGNFPGRFSGRQFSNSRSEMNVSTLELGDSALYLCASSIVQGAKVEQFFGPGTRLTVL.

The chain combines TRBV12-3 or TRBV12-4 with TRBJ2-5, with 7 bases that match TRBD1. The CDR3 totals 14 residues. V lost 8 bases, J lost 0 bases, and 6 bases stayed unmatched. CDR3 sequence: CASRPGGHQETQYF. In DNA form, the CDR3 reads TGTGCCAGCCGTCCAGGGGGTCACCAAGAGACCCAGTACTTC.

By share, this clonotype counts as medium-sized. CDR3 loop: CASSPRGLDYEQYF. The CDR3 DNA reads TGTGCCAGCAGCCCCAGGGGGCTAGACTACGAGCAGTACTTC. This chain links TRBV12-3 or TRBV12-4 with TRBJ2-7; TRBD1 matches 8 bases. The CDR3 has 14 residues. After removal of 6 bases from V and 3 bases from J, the junction contained 7 bases not matched to a gene.

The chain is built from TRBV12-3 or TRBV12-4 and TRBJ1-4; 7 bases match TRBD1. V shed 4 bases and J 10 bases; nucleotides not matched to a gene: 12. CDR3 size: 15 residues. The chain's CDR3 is CASSSTGRRDPKLFF. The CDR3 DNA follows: TGTGCCAGCAGTTCGACAGGGCGTCGGGACCCAAAACTGTTTTTT.

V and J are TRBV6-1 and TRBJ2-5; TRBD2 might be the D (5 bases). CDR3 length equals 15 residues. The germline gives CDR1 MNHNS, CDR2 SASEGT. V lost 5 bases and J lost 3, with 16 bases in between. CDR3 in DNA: TGTGCCAGCAGTCTAAGCGGAGTGAGGGAAGAGACCCAGTACTTC. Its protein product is CASSLSGVREETQYF.

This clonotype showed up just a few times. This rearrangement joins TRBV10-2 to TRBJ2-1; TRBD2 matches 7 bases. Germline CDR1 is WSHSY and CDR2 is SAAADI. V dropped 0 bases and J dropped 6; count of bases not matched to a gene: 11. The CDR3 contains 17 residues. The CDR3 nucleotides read TGCGCCAGCAGTGAGTCGATTAGAACTAGCGTGCGCAATGAGCAGTTCTTC. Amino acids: CASSESIRTSVRNEQFF.

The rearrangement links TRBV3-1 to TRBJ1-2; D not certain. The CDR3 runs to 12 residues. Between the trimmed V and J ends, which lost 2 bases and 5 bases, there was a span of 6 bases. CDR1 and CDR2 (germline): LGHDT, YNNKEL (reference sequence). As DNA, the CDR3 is TGTGCCAGCAGCCAACGAGAGTATGGCTACACCTTC. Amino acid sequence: CASSQREYGYTF.

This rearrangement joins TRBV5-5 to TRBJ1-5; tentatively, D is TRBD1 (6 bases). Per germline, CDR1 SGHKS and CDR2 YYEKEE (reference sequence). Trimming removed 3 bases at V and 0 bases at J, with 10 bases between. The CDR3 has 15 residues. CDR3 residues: CASSYRTDSNQPQHF. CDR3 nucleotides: TGTGCCAGCAGCTACCGGACAGATAGCAATCAGCCCCAGCATTTT.

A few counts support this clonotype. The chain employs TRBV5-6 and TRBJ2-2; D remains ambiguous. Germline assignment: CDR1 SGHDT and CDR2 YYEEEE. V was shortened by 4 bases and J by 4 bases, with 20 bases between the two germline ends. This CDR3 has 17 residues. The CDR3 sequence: CASSPPRSGRSTGELFF. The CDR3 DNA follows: TGTGCCAGCAGCCCCCCACGTTCCGGACGCAGCACCGGGGAGCTGTTTTTT.

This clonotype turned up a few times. CDR3 sequence (DNA): TGCGCCAGCAGCTTGGTTGGCGGGGGCGGCACTGAAGCTTTCTTT. This encodes CASSLVGGGGTEAFF. This chain connects TRBV5-1 to TRBJ1-1, with D possibly TRBD1 on 6 matching bases. V dropped 0 bases and J dropped 4 bases, with 13 bases sitting between them. The CDR3 contains 15 residues. Germline CDR1 and CDR2: SGHRS and YFSETQ.

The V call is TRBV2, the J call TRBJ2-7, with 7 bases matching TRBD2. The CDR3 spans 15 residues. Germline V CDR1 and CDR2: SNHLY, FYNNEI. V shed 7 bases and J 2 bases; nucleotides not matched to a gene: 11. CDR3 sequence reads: CASMGGGNAPYEQYF. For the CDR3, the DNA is TGTGCCAGCATGGGGGGGGGTAACGCACCCTACGAGCAGTACTTC.

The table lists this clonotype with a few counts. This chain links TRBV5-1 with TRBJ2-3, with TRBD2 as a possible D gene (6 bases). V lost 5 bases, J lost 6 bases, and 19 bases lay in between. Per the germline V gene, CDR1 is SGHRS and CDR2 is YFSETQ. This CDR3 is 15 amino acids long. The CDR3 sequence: CASREGAPPGDTQYF. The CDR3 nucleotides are TGCGCCAGCAGGGAGGGAGCTCCCCCGGGGGATACGCAGTATTTT.

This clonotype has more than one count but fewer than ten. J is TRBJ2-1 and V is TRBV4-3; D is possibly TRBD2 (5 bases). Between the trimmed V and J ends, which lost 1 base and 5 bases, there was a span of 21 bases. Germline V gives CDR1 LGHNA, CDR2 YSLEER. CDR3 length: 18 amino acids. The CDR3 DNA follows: TGCGCCAGCAGCCAAGTGATCGGAGGTCTCCACCCGAACAATGAGCAGTTCTTC. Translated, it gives CASSQVIGGLHPNNEQFF.

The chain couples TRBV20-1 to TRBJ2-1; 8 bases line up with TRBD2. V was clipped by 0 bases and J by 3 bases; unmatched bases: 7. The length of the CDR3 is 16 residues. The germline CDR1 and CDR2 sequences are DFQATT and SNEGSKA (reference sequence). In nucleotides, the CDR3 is TGCAGTGCTAGAGACATATTTAGCGGGAACTACAATGAGCAGTTCTTC. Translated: CSARDIFSGNYNEQFF.

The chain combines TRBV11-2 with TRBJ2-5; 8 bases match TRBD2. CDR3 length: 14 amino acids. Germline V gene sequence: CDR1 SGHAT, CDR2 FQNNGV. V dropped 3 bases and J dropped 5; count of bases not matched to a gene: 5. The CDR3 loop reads CASSFQAGAETQYF. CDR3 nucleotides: TGTGCCAGCAGCTTTCAAGCGGGGGCGGAGACCCAGTACTTC.

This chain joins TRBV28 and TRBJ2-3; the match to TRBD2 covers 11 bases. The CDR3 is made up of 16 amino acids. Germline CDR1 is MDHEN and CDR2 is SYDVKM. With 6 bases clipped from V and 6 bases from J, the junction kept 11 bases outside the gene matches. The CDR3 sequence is CASRLIGTSGVDTQYF. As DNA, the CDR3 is TGTGCCAGCAGGTTAATTGGGACTAGCGGAGTTGATACGCAGTATTTT.

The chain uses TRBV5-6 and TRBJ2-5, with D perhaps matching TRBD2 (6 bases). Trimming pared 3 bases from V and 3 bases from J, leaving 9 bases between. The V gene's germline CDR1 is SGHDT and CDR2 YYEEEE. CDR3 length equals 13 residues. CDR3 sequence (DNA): TGTGCCAGCAGCTCGGACTATGAAGAGACCCAGTACTTC. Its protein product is CASSSDYEETQYF.

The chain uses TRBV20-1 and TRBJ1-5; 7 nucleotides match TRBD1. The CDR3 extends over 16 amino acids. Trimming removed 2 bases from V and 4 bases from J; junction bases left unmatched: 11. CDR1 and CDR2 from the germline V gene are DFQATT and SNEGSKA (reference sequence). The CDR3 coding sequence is TGCAGTGCTAGAATGGCGACAGGGCGAGATAATCAGCCCCAGCATTTT. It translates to CSARMATGRDNQPQHF.

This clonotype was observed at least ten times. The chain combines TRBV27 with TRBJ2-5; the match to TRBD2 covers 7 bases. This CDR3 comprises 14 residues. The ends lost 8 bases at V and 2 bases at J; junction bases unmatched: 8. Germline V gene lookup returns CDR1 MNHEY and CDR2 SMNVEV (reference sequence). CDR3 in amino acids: CASSRGGLQETQYF. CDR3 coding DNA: TGTGCCAGCTCTCGCGGGGGTCTACAAGAGACCCAGTACTTC.

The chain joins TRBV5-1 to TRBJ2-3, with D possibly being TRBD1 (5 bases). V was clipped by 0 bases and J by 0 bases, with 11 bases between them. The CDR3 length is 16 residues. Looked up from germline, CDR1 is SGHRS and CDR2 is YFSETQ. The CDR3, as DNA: TGCGCCAGCAGCTTGGGGGGCTTGCCTAGCACAGATACGCAGTATTTT. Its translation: CASSLGGLPSTDTQYF.

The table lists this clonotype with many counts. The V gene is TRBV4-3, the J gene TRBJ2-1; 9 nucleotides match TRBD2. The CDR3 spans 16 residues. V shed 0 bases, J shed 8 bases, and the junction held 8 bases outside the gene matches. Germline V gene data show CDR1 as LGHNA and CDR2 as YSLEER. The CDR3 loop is CASSQDAGGPRDEQFF. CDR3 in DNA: TGCGCCAGCAGCCAAGATGCGGGAGGGCCAAGGGATGAGCAGTTCTTC.

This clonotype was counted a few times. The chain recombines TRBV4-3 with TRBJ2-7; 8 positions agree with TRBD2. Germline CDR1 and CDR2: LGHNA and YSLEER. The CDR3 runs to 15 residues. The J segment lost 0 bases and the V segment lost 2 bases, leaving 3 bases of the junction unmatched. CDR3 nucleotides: TGCGCCAGCAGCCAATTCCGGGAGGGCTCCTACGAGCAGTACTTC. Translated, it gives CASSQFREGSYEQYF.

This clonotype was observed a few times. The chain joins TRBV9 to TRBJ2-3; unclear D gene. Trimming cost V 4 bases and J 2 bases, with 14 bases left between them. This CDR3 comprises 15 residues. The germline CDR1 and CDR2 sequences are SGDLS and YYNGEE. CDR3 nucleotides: TGTGCCAGCAGCCCGCGAAGAGGTGCCACAGATACGCAGTATTTT. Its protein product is CASSPRRGATDTQYF.

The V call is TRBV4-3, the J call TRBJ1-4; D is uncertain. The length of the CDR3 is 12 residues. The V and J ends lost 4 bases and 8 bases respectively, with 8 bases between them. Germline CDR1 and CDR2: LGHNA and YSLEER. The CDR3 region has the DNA TGCGCCAGCAGCCGGACTGGGGAAAAACTGTTTTTT. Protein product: CASSRTGEKLFF.

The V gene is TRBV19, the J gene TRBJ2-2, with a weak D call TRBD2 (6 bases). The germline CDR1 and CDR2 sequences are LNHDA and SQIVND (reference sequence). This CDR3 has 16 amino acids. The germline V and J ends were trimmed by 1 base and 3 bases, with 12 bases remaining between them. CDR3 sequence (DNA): TGTGCCAGTAGTATAGGAATTAGCGGATACACCGGGGAGCTGTTTTTT. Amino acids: CASSIGISGYTGELFF.